The sequence of this TCR beta chain was determined in a study of cytomegalovirus exposure and HLA in healthy donors (dated by TCRdb to the late 2010s). Study-wide context: An earlier analysis of fewer than 750 of the donors reported approximately 260 Gb of sequence data and roughly 120 million unique TCR beta sequences obtained from approximately 180 million T cells. Roughly 5 DR-DQ haplotypes were treated as single units for association and clustering because of strong linkage in the cohort. The study used immunosequencing to profile the T cell repertoires of approximately 630 subjects and linked those repertoires to cytomegalovirus serostatus. Class I and class II HLA loci were covered by the typing at four-digit resolution. To predict cytomegalovirus infection status, the study brought together high-throughput TCR immunosequencing, statistical association of individual TCRs with disease status, and machine learning. The study was designed to test whether signatures of past pathogen exposure could be identified by cataloging public T cell receptors. Typing coverage varied by locus: roughly 620-640 donors for A, B, C, DRB1 and DQB1; approximately 500 for DQA1; 600 to 610 for DPA1; roughly 470 for DPB1. An early release that covered about 600 HLA-typed donors contained approximately 300 gigabases of sequencing data and tens of millions of unique TCR sequences. To study patterns of TCR occurrence, a later analysis re-analyzed previously published TCR beta repertoires from 600 to 750 donors and added high-resolution HLA genotyping. Donor age, sex, ethnicity and CMV serostatus were collected together with the repertoire data. A later genetic analysis used genome-wide SNP genotypes for about 65% of the roughly 670 donors, treating that subset as a discovery cohort. Every repertoire in the discovery cohort had been generated on one and the same sequencing platform. In the later analysis, no new phenotypic data were used to find candidate immune exposures; instead, reliance was placed on TCR beta sequences and their occurrence across donors. Of the roughly 400 genotyped donors, 81% were placed in the genetic ancestry cluster associated with self-reported Caucasian donors. A separate validation cohort of some 130 different subjects was used in addition to the roughly 670-subject first cohort. On average, about 240,000 unique TCR beta nucleotide sequences were sequenced per donor among 398 genotyped donors of the cohort, with roughly a sixth of those sequences being non-productive. An earlier analysis of 587 of the donors used high-throughput TCR beta sequencing to judge whether each TCR beta V gene segment behaved as functional or pseudogenic. The full study reports these points: In a later analysis, HLA-associated TCR beta chains showed more clonal expansion and lower generation probabilities than non-associated chains that were equally common. While some public TCRs were present in many individuals, most TCR sequences turned up only very rarely across donors. A cluster of highly shared sequence variants was judged likely to be a technical artifact of the sequencing pipeline. The only immune exposure information available for the cohort was CMV serostatus. HLA typing was unavailable for some donors at each locus, so association tests used only the typed subset. A later analysis found that TCR association rates varied across HLA loci, with DRB1 alleles showing the most associated TCRs and HLA-C alleles the fewest. A further reported finding was that TCR beta sequences accurately predicted the HLA-A and HLA-B alleles for most subjects in the first cohort. The presence/absence analyses assumed that sequencing depth was roughly uniform across donors, and that assumption may not be true. In this cohort, only TCR beta chains were sequenced, and detectable features were limited by the absence of alpha or paired-chain data. Because counts were too low, more than 15 rarely observed V segments, including chromosome 9 orphons, were excluded from the earlier analysis of under 650 of the donors. Correlated functional status among segregating V segments might be attributable to linkage disequilibrium, but an unknown experimental factor could not be ruled out. Cytomegalovirus status was reported to be diagnosed by the classifier with high specificity and sensitivity in both the original and validation cohorts. In a later analysis, 15,000 to 20,000 TCR beta sequences were associated with specific HLA alleles at a false discovery rate of 0.05. According to a later analysis, most CMV-associated TCR beta chains appeared to be HLA-restricted, and the HLA associations seemed to be driven largely by CMV exposure. Some IMGT-functional V segments, including TRBV6-2 and TRBV6-3, could not be distinguished by the 87-base-pair reads and were therefore excluded. A total of some 180 TCR beta chains were listed by the study as associated with cytomegalovirus. In a later genetic analysis, fewer N-insertions in productive TCRs were reported among donors in an Asian-associated ancestry cluster than the approximately 710-donor mean. In an earlier analysis of about 550 of the donors, most TCR beta V segments were observed in productive rearrangements about 90% or about 30% of the time, broadly matching IMGT annotations. When HLA alleles, especially DR and DQ, strongly co-occurred, attributing TCR associations to individual alleles was difficult. The authors suggested that the approach could potentially be generalized to other disease states and immunological phenotypes. An association between a missense DCLRE1C variant and V-gene and J-gene trimming of TCR beta chains was found in a later genetic analysis and replicated in an independent cohort. In a later analysis, several top co-occurrence clusters were reported to appear linked to parvovirus B19, influenza, CMV and Epstein-Barr virus. In vitro tests confirmed that three of the cytomegalovirus-associated TCR beta chains recognize cytomegalovirus antigens.

The library was produced with the immunoSEQ multiplex PCR assay. The multiplex PCR relied on a mix of 60 forward primers for TCR Vbeta segments and 13 reverse primers for TCR Jbeta segments. Amplification of the CDR3 region of rearranged TCR beta genes was performed with a multiplex PCR assay on genomic DNA. Amplified TCR beta libraries were sequenced as 87-base-pair reads on the Illumina HiSeq System. Turning to the authors' computational methods: In a later analysis, tens of millions of unique TCR beta chains were counted across the 500 to 850 repertoires, and roughly 11 million of these chains were shared by at least two donors. To remove PCR and sequencing errors, raw reads were error-corrected and collapsed into unique sequences using a nearest-neighbor algorithm that merged closely related sequences. CDR3 sequences were aligned to IMGT reference sequences to assign V, D and J gene segments. For a sequence to be retained, at least a six-nucleotide match to both a V gene segment and a J gene segment was required. Rearrangements were called productive when the CDR3 lacked stop codons and stayed in frame with V and J; all others were non-productive. CDR3 was defined according to IMGT convention as the region running from the second conserved V-encoded cysteine to the conserved J-encoded phenylalanine. The earlier analysis of approximately 590 of the donors excluded any sequence lacking an unambiguous match to a single V gene segment. In an earlier analysis of several hundred of the donors, V segments were called functional above 56.7% productive rearrangements and were called segregating when the between-donor standard deviation exceeded 5%. To diagnose cytomegalovirus status from the catalog of TCR beta chain sequences, a statistical classification framework was built. In a later analysis, V and J genes were assigned by comparing TCR nucleotide sequences against IMGT/GENE-DB human TR gene sequences. A later analysis assigned CDR3 sequences and most-parsimonious VDJ recombination scenarios with the TCRdist pipeline. In a later analysis, each TCR beta chain was defined by its CDR3 amino acid sequence together with its V-gene family, and reads without a unique V-gene family were excluded. As a way to deal with suspected cross-contamination and a sequencing artifact, a later analysis dropped 450 to 700 nucleotide sequences that were highly shared and had low generation probability. In a later analysis, a clonal expansion index was calculated for each public chain from normalized within-repertoire ranks of inferred template counts. A later analysis computed generation probabilities with a VDJ recombination model fitted to out-of-frame rearrangements, and checked the results against IGoR. In a later analysis, hypergeometric tests were used to score TCR-TCR, TCR-HLA and TCR-CMV co-occurrence, with a repertoire-size bias correction applied to TCR pairs. A later analysis estimated false discovery rates by permuting HLA or CMV assignments 20 times. In a later analysis, co-occurring TCRs were grouped using DBSCAN, with TCRdist sequence similarity added in when clustering inside HLA-allele-positive subsets. Co-occurrence clustering excluded repertoires with fewer than 30,000 or more than 120,000 public chains, plus five with anomalous nucleotide sharing. The source is immuneACCESS, and TCRdb retained only in-frame sequences with V and J called. Part of the clones is not carried over; for the studies checked, unresolved V genes explain less than half of this, and the remainder is unexplained. The D gene and trimming were derived from the DNA, and the V and J assignments and clone size from that table. This sample holds about 140,000 clones; around four fifths were observed only once. The ten most abundant clones make up about 1.5% of the sample.

The CDR3 holds 14 amino acids from the cysteine to the phenylalanine. The retained sequence is limited to the CDR3, 42 bases, with the frame set at the first base. The germline V gene (reference sequence) gives CDR1 as LNHDA and CDR2 as SQIVND. V and J are trimmed by 4 bases and 6 bases, and the gene matches miss 5 bases of the junction. The cohort comprised some 730 healthy bone marrow donors. At the time of sampling, every cohort member was nominally healthy, though immune exposures that went unrecorded were likely present. The donor tested CMV seropositive, placing the donor among the 290 or so seropositive members of the cohort. A peripheral blood sample was collected from each donor, and TCR beta sequencing was performed on peripheral blood mononuclear cells. The Qiagen DNeasy Blood Extraction Kit was used to extract genomic DNA from the blood cell samples. Only one count was recorded for this clone. Its antigen is currently not known. No much larger clone is present one base from it, and per-base qualities are unavailable.

The source of this sequence is a young man in good health and CMV-seropositive. The sample taken for sequencing was PBMCs. The V gene is TRBV19 and the J gene is TRBJ1-2; 10 middle bases align to TRBD1. Read as DNA, the sequence is TGTGCCAGTAGTAGGGACAGGGGAAGCGATGGCTACACCTTC. This encodes CASSRDRGSDGYTF.